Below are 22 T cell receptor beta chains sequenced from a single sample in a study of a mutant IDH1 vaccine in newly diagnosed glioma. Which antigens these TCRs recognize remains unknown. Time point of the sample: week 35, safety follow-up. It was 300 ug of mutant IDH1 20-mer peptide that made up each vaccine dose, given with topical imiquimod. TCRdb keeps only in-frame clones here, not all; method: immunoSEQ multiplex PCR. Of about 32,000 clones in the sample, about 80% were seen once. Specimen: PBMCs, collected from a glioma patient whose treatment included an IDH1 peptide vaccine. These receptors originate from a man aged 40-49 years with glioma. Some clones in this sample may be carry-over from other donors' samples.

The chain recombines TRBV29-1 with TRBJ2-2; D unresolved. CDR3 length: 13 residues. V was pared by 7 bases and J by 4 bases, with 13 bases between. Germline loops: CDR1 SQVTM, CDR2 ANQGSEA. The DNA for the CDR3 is TGCAGCGGTTCGGTTGTTTCCACCGGGGAGCTGTTTTTT. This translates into CSGSVVSTGELFF.

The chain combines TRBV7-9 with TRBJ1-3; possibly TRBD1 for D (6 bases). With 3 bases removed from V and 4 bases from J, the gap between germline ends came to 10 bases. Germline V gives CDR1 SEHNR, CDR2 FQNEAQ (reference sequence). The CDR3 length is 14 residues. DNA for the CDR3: TGTGCCAGCAGCTTCGGGGGGCCGGGAAACACCATATATTTT. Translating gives CASSFGGPGNTIYF.

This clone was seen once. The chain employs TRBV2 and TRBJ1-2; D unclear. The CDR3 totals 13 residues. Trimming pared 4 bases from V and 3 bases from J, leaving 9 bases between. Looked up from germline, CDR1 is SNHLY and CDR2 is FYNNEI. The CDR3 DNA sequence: TGTGCCAGCAGTGCGGAACCTCACTATGGCTACACCTTC. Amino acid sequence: CASSAEPHYGYTF.

This CDR3 reads CASTLGQATPNTEAFF. In DNA form, the CDR3 reads TGTGCCAGTACCCTAGGGCAGGCCACCCCGAACACTGAAGCTTTCTTT. The rearrangement uses TRBV19 and TRBJ1-1, with unresolved D. The CDR3 totals 16 residues. Trimming shortened V by 7 bases and J by 1 base, and 19 bases separated the two germline ends. CDR1 is LNHDA, CDR2 SQIVND, per germline (reference sequence).

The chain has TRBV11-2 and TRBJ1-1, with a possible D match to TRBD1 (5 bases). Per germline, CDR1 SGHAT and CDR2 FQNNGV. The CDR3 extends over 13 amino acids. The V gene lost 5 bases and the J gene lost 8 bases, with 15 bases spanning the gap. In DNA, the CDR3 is TGTGCCAGCAGCAAAAGCGGAAGGACAGAAGCTTTCTTT. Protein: CASSKSGRTEAFF.

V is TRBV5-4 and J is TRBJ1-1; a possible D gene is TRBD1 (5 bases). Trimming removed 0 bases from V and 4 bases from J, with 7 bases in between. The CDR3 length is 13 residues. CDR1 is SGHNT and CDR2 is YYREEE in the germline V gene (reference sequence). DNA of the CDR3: TGTGCCAGCAGCTTGGAGGGGAGCACTGAAGCTTTCTTT. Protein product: CASSLEGSTEAFF. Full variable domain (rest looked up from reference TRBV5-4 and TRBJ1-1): ETGVTQSPTHLIKTRGQQVTLRCSSQSGHNTVSWYQQALGQGPQFIFQYYREEENGRGNFPPRFSGLQFPNYSSELNVNALELDDSALYLCASSLEGSTEAFFGQGTRLTVV.

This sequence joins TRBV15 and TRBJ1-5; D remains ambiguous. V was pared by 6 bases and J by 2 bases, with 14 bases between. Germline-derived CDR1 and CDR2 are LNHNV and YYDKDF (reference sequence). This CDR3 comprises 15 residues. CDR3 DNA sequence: TGTGCCACCAGTCGAAGCCGGTCGGGCAATCAGCCCCAGCATTTT. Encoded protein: CATSRSRSGNQPQHF.

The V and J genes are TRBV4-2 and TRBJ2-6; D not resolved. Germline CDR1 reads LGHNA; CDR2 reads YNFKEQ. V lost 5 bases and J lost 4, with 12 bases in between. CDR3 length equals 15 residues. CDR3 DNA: TGTGCCAGCAGCAAGCCAGAAACCGGGGCCAACGTCCTGACTTTC. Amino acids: CASSKPETGANVLTF.

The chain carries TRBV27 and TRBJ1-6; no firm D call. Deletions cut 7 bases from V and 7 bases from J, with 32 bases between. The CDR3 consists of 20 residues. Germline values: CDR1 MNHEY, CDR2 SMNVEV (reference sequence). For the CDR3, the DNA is TGTGCCAGCACCCCGCCTTCCCGTCCGCCCCGAGACACCAACAATTCACCCCTCCACTTT. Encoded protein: CASTPPSRPPRDTNNSPLHF.

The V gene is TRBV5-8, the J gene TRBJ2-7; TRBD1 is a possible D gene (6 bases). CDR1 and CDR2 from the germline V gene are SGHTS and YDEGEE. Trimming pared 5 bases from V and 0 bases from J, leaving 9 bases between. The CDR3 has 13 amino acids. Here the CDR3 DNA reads TGTGCCAGCAGTGACAGGAGCTCCTACGAGCAGTACTTC. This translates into CASSDRSSYEQYF. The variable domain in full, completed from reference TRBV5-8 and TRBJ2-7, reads EAGVTQSPTHLIKTRGQQATLRCSPISGHTSVYWYQQALGLGLQFLLWYDEGEERNRGNFPPRFSGRQFPNYSSELNVNALELEDSALYLCASSDRSSYEQYFGPGTRLTVT.

This chain's CDR3 is CASSLSGTGVGEQYF. The CDR3, as DNA: TGTGCCAGCAGCCTGTCCGGGACAGGGGTTGGCGAGCAGTACTTC. The V gene is TRBV7-9, the J gene TRBJ2-7, with 10 bases aligning to TRBD1. The trim removed 5 bases at V and 6 bases at J, leaving 10 bases unmatched. Germline lookup yields CDR1 SEHNR and CDR2 FQNEAQ (reference sequence). This CDR3 contains 15 residues.

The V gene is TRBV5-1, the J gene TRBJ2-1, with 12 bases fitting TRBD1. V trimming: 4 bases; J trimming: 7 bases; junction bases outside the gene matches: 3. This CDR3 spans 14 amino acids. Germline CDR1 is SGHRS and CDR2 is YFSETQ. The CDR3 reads CASSTGQGANEQFF. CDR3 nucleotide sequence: TGCGCCAGCAGCACGGGACAGGGGGCGAATGAGCAGTTCTTC. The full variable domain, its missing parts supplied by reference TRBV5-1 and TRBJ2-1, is KAGVTQTPRYLIKTRGQQVTLSCSPISGHRSVSWYQQTPGQGLQFLFEYFSETQRNKGNFPGRFSGRQFSNSRSEMNVSTLELGDSALYLCASSTGQGANEQFFGPGTRLTVL.

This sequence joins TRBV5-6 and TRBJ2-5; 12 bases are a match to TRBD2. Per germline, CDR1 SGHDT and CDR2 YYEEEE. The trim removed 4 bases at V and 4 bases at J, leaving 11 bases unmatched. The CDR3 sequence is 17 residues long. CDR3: CASSAFSSGGVGETQYF. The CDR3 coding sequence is TGTGCCAGCAGCGCTTTCTCTAGCGGGGGGGTCGGAGAGACCCAGTACTTC.

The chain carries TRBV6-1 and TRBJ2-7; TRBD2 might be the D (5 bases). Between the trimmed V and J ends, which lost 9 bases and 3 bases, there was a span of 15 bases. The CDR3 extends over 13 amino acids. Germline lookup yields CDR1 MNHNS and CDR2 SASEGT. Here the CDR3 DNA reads TGTGCCAGTTCTTCGGACTTCTTCTACGAGCAGTACTTC. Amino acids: CASSSDFFYEQYF.

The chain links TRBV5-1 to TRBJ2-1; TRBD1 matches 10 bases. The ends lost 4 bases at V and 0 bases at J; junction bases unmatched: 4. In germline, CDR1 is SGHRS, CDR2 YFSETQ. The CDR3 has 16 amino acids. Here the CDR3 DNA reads TGCGCCAGCAGCCGGGGACAGGGGATCTCCTACAATGAGCAGTTCTTC. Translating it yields CASSRGQGISYNEQFF.

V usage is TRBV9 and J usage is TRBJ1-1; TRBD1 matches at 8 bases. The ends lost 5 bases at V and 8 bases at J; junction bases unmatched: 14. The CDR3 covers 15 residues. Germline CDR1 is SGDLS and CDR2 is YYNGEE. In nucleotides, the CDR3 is TGTGCCAGCAGTTCACACTCACGGACAGGGCCCGAAGCTTTCTTT. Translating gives CASSSHSRTGPEAFF.

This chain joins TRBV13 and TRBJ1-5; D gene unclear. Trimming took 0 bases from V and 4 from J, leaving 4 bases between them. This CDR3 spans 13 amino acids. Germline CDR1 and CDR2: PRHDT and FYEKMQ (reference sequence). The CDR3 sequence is CASSLGQNQPQHF. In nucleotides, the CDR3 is TGTGCCAGCAGCTTAGGACAAAATCAGCCCCAGCATTTT.

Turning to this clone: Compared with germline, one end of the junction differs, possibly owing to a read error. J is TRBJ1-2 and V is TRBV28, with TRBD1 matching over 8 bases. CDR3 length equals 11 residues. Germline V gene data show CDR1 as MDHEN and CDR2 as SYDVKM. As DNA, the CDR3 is TGTGCCAGCAGTTTGATCCGGGACAGGCAATTC. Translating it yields CASSLIRDRQF.

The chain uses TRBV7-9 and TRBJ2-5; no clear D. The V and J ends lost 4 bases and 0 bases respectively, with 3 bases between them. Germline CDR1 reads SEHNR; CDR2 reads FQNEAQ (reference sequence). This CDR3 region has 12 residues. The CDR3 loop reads CASSSDQETQYF. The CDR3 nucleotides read TGTGCCAGCAGCTCGGACCAAGAGACCCAGTACTTC.

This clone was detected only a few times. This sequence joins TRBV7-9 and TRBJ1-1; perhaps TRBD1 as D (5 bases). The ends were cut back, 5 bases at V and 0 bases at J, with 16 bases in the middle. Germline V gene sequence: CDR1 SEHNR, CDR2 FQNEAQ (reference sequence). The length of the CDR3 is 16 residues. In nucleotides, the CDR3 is TGTGCCAGCAGCCCCCACCGACAGAGTATGAACACTGAAGCTTTCTTT. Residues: CASSPHRQSMNTEAFF.

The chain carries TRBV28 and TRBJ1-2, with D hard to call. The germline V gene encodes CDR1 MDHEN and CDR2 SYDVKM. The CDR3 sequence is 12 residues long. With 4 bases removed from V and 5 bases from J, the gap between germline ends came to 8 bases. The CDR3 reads CASSSLLYGYTF. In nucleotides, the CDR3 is TGTGCCAGCAGTTCACTCCTGTATGGCTACACCTTC.

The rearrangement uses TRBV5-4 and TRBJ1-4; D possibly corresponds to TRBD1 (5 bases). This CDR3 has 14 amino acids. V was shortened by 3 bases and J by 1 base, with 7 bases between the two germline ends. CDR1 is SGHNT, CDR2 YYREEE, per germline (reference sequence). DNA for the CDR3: TGTGCCAGCAGCTCACAGGAAACTAATGAAAAACTGTTTTTT. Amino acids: CASSSQETNEKLFF.